Below are 15 T cell receptor beta chains sequenced from a single sample in a study of blood T cell repertoires in COVID-19. Profiling relied on immunoSEQ multiplex PCR, and the TCRdb table lists in-frame clones only, not all of them. This sample has some 200,000 clones, with approximately 80% found just once. What was sequenced was PBMCs or T cells enriched from blood (not recorded which). The source of these receptors is a man aged 40-55 years who had recovered from COVID-19.

V and J are TRBV29-1 and TRBJ1-5; D uncertain. The CDR3 is made up of 13 amino acids. Germline CDR1 is SQVTM and CDR2 is ANQGSEA. V lost 4 bases, J lost 4 bases, and 11 bases lay in between. The CDR3 region has the DNA TGCAGCGTTGGTGGTCAGTTTAATCAGCCCCAGCATTTT. Its translation is CSVGGQFNQPQHF.

The V call is TRBV7-8, the J call TRBJ2-6; 9 positions agree with TRBD1. CDR1 SGHVS and CDR2 FQNEAQ come from the germline V gene. J was trimmed by 8 bases and V by 5 bases; bases with no gene match: 7. CDR3 length: 15 amino acids. CDR3 nucleotides: TGTGCCAGCAGCATGGACAGGGGTGGAACCAACGTCCTGACTTTC. Its translation: CASSMDRGGTNVLTF.

This clone has more than one count but fewer than ten. The V call is TRBV5-8, the J call TRBJ1-3, with 7 bases fitting TRBD1. This CDR3 spans 15 amino acids. The V gene end was trimmed by 5 bases and the J gene end by 4 bases; junction bases not matched to a gene: 9. CDR1 and CDR2 (germline): SGHTS, YDEGEE. CDR3 loop: CASSYLRGYGNTIYF. CDR3 nucleotides: TGTGCCAGCAGTTACCTCAGGGGGTACGGAAACACCATATATTTT.

This chain uses TRBV4-2 with TRBJ2-7, with 8 bases fitting TRBD1. The V segment lost 1 base and the J segment 3 bases; nucleotides outside the gene matches: 5. This CDR3 comprises 15 residues. Germline CDR1 reads LGHNA; CDR2 reads YNFKEQ. In DNA form, the CDR3 reads TGTGCCAGCAGCCAAGGGTCCGGGACAGGCTACGAGCAGTACTTC. Protein product: CASSQGSGTGYEQYF.

This chain uses TRBV7-6 with TRBJ2-3; 10 nucleotides agree with TRBD1. V shed 3 bases and J 3 bases; nucleotides not matched to a gene: 3. Germline CDR1 SGHVS, CDR2 FNYEAQ. CDR3 size: 15 residues. CDR3 in amino acids: CASSFGGQGTDTQYF. The CDR3 bases are TGTGCCAGCAGCTTCGGGGGACAGGGGACAGATACGCAGTATTTT.

The chain couples TRBV10-3 to TRBJ2-7; weak D call: TRBD2 (6 bases). V lost 7 bases and J lost 0, with 10 bases in between. CDR1 is ENHRY, CDR2 SYGVKD, per germline. This CDR3 comprises 13 residues. The CDR3 region has the DNA TGTGCCATCACTGGAGGGAGCTCCTACGAGCAGTACTTC. This sequence encodes CAITGGSSYEQYF.

The sample holds many counts of this clone. The chain joins TRBV2 to TRBJ1-1, with TRBD1 matching 8 bases. CDR3 length equals 14 residues. Trimming at V came to 6 bases and at J to 5 bases, leaving 8 bases not matched to a gene. The V gene's germline CDR1 is SNHLY and CDR2 FYNNEI. In nucleotides, the CDR3 is TGTGCCAGCAGGGACAGGGTTGGGGGAACTGAAGCTTTCTTT. Translating gives CASRDRVGGTEAFF.

In DNA form, the CDR3 reads TGTGCCAGCAGTGAAGTGTGGGCCACTAATGAAAAACTGTTTTTT. Residues: CASSEVWATNEKLFF. The chain couples TRBV2 to TRBJ1-4; D unresolved. Germline-derived CDR1 and CDR2 are SNHLY and FYNNEI. The CDR3 is made up of 15 amino acids. With 1 base removed from V and 2 bases from J, the gap between germline ends came to 8 bases.

V and J are TRBV3-1 (or the pseudogene TRBV3-2) and TRBJ1-4; TRBD1 agrees at 7 bases. Germline V gene data show CDR1 as LGHDT and CDR2 as YNNKEL (reference sequence). V lost 2 bases to trimming and J lost 11 bases; unmatched junction nucleotides: 5. This CDR3 comprises 13 residues. CDR3 amino acids: CASSQTGEWKLFF. CDR3 sequence (DNA): TGTGCCAGCAGCCAAACAGGGGAGTGGAAACTGTTTTTT.

Notes on this clone: At one of its ends the junction is not consistent with the germline gene, which may arise from a read error. The V call is TRBV19, the J call TRBJ2-4, with 9 bases lining up with TRBD2. The CDR3 is 16 residues long. Germline assignment: CDR1 LNHDA and CDR2 SQIVND (reference sequence). The CDR3 loop reads CASSISSRRGGRALNF. Here the CDR3 DNA reads TGTGCCAGTAGTATATCCTCTCGGCGGGGCGGGAGGGCCCTGAACTTC.

The J gene is TRBJ2-3, the V gene TRBV10-3; the D gene is possibly TRBD2 (6 bases). Germline CDR1 is ENHRY and CDR2 is SYGVKD. The CDR3 runs to 14 residues. The V end was cut by 7 bases, the J end by 0 bases, with 11 bases between. CDR3 sequence: CAINAGPSTDTQYF. For the CDR3, the DNA is TGTGCCATCAACGCGGGGCCTAGCACAGATACGCAGTATTTT.

V usage is TRBV9 and J usage is TRBJ1-1, with TRBD1 identical over 8 bases. The CDR3 runs 15 residues. Germline V gene data show CDR1 as SGDLS and CDR2 as YYNGEE. Losses at the gene ends were 3 bases for V and 4 bases for J; bases not matched to a gene: 8. CDR3 region: CASSARTGRSTEAFF. CDR3 DNA: TGTGCCAGCAGCGCCCGGACAGGGCGGAGCACTGAAGCTTTCTTT.

The chain joins TRBV27 to TRBJ1-5; a possible D gene is TRBD1 (5 bases). The CDR3 is 15 residues long. V was shortened by 5 bases and J by 0 bases, with 11 bases between the two germline ends. CDR1 is MNHEY, CDR2 SMNVEV, per germline (reference sequence). The CDR3 loop reads CASSQEGYSNQPQHF. CDR3 in DNA: TGTGCCAGCAGTCAGGAGGGGTATAGCAATCAGCCCCAGCATTTT.

The V and J genes are TRBV6-5 and TRBJ2-2; 8 bases line up with TRBD1. The CDR3 is 16 residues long. Trimming at V came to 4 bases and at J to 6 bases, leaving 10 bases not matched to a gene. Germline CDR1 MNHEY, CDR2 SVGAGI. The CDR3 sequence: CASSFRGQGRAGELFF. CDR3 DNA sequence: TGTGCCAGCAGTTTTAGAGGACAGGGAAGAGCCGGGGAGCTGTTTTTT.

The gene calls are TRBV7-3 and TRBJ2-5, with a weak D call TRBD1 (6 bases). The CDR3 consists of 13 residues. Germline values: CDR1 SGHTA, CDR2 FQGTGA. Trimming pared 2 bases from V and 7 bases from J, leaving 11 bases between. The DNA for the CDR3 is TGTGCCAGCAGCTTAGCAGGGGAAGGGACCCAGTACTTC. Amino acid sequence: CASSLAGEGTQYF. Using reference TRBV7-3 and TRBJ2-5 for the parts outside the CDR3, the full variable domain is GAGVSQTPSNKVTEKGKYVELRCDPISGHTALYWYRQSLGQGPEFLIYFQGTGAADDSGLPNDRFFAVRPEGSVSTLKIQRTERGDSAVYLCASSLAGEGTQYFGPGTRLLVL.